The clone carrying this T cell receptor (beta chain) was counted a single time. The source of the sample is a study of blood T cell repertoires in COVID-19. Germline CDR1 and CDR2: MNHNS and SASEGT. The germline V and J ends were trimmed by 3 bases and 4 bases, with 12 bases remaining between them. The CDR3 totals 14 residues. The study recruited people aged roughly 18 to 95 years across approximately 23 US areas. Participant reports of clinical history set cohort assignment. The assay was immunoSEQ multiplex PCR, and TCRdb's table has in-frame clones only and misses some. The sample contains about 180,000 clones, over 75% of which appear only once.

The source of this sequence is a woman in her late teens or twenties who had recovered from COVID-19. Material for sequencing was PBMCs or T cells enriched from blood (not recorded which). The chain joins TRBV6-1 to TRBJ1-2; D may be TRBD1 (5 bases). In DNA form, the CDR3 reads TGTGCCAGCAGTGAGGGGCCCGAAGGCTATGGCTACACCTTC. As protein: CASSEGPEGYGYTF.